The 26 T cell receptor beta chains given below trace back to one sample, sequenced in a study of T cells expressing NK-cell markers. TCRdb processed the 5' RACE reads again and assigns one entry to each CDR3 protein, with no DNA. The sample table includes under 600,000 distinct CDR3 sequences. The sequencing input was blood T cells: a sorted CD56 or NKG2C T cell subset, CD4+ or CD8+ T cells, or bulk PBMC T cells (not recorded which). These receptors were obtained from a woman aged 50 to 60 in good health.

The rearrangement joins TRBV12-3 or TRBV12-4 to TRBJ2-2; as DNA is missing, the TRBD1 call by TCRdb cannot be tested. This CDR3 contains 14 residues. The CDR3 spells CASSEGVGAGELFF.

This chain uses TRBV3-1 with TRBJ2-3; TCRdb calls TRBD1, which cannot be checked without DNA. CDR3 size: 15 residues. The germline V gene encodes CDR1 LGHDT and CDR2 YNNKEL (reference sequence). The CDR3 protein is CASSQGQGETDTQYF.

The rearrangement links TRBV5-1 to TRBJ2-1; TCRdb picks TRBD2, but there is no DNA to check that call. Germline V CDR1 and CDR2: SGHRS, YFSETQ. This CDR3 is built from 16 residues. CDR3: CASSVPAGGDYNEQFF.

The rearrangement uses TRBV12-3 or TRBV12-4 and TRBJ2-1; the D call of TRBD2 rests on TCRdb alone, since no DNA is present to check it. CDR3 length: 15 amino acids. CDR3 protein: CASSSRLAGRGEQFF.

The chain is built from TRBV4-1 and TRBJ1-5. The CDR3 sequence is 13 residues long. Germline CDR1 MGHRA, CDR2 YSYEKL. The chain's CDR3 is CASSQDQSWTQHF.

The CDR3 sequence: CAISDAGTGSEAFF. The rearrangement uses TRBV10-3 and TRBJ1-1; TCRdb picks TRBD1, but there is no DNA to check that call. Germline CDR1 and CDR2: ENHRY and SYGVKD. The length of the CDR3 is 14 residues.

This chain links TRBV5-1 with TRBJ2-5; without DNA, the TCRdb call of TRBD1 cannot be checked. Germline V lookup: CDR1 SGHRS, CDR2 YFSETQ. CDR3 length: 16 residues. This CDR3 reads CASSPRTGGGGETQYF.

J is TRBJ1-5 and V is TRBV9; TCRdb picks TRBD1, but there is no DNA to check that call. This CDR3 region has 15 residues. CDR1 and CDR2 from the germline V gene are SGDLS and YYNGEE. CDR3 sequence reads: CASSRGQDPGQPQHF.

The chain is built from TRBV5-1 and TRBJ2-3; TCRdb's D call of TRBD2 is untestable without DNA. Germline assignment: CDR1 SGHRS and CDR2 YFSETQ. This CDR3 region has 17 residues. This chain's CDR3 is CASSLYSRREGTDTQYF.

This sequence joins TRBV7-2 and TRBJ2-2. The CDR3 has 14 amino acids. Germline V gene sequence: CDR1 SGHTA, CDR2 FQGNSA. CDR3 region: CASSLRVGTGELFF.

The rearrangement links TRBV9 to TRBJ2-2. The CDR3 contains 14 residues. Looked up from germline, CDR1 is SGDLS and CDR2 is YYNGEE. Here the CDR3 reads CASSTTLTTGELFF.

The genes are TRBV10-3 and TRBJ1-2. Germline V CDR1 and CDR2: ENHRY, SYGVKD. This CDR3 is 16 amino acids long. CDR3 residues: CAISESFLRGTYGYTF.

The J gene is TRBJ2-1, the V gene TRBV7-9; checking the TCRdb D call of TRBD2 is not possible without DNA. This CDR3 has 15 residues. Germline lookup yields CDR1 SEHNR and CDR2 FQNEAQ (reference sequence). The CDR3 protein is CASRLSGRMVDEQFF. Variable domain in full (rest from reference TRBV7-9 and TRBJ2-1): DTGVSQNPRHKITKRGQNVTFRCDPISEHNRLYWYRQTLGQGPEFLTYFQNEAQLEKSRLLSDRFSAERPKGSFSTLEIQRTEQGDSAMYLCASRLSGRMVDEQFFGPGTRLTVL.

This chain uses TRBV7-9 with TRBJ2-7; TCRdb gives TRBD1 as the D gene, but with no DNA this cannot be confirmed. CDR1 is SEHNR, CDR2 FQNEAQ, per germline (reference sequence). The length of the CDR3 is 15 residues. The chain's CDR3 is CASRGDGPNSYEQYF.

The chain combines TRBV5-1 with TRBJ2-1; TCRdb gives TRBD2 as the D gene, but with no DNA this cannot be confirmed. CDR1 SGHRS and CDR2 YFSETQ come from the germline V gene. CDR3 size: 14 residues. CDR3 region: CASRTSGSYNEQFF. Drawing the rest from reference TRBV5-1 and TRBJ2-1, the complete variable domain is KAGVTQTPRYLIKTRGQQVTLSCSPISGHRSVSWYQQTPGQGLQFLFEYFSETQRNKGNFPGRFSGRQFSNSRSEMNVSTLELGDSALYLCASRTSGSYNEQFFGPGTRLTVL.

V gene TRBV12-3 or TRBV12-4 combines with J gene TRBJ1-2. The CDR3 has 13 amino acids. CDR3 protein: CASSSGSSYGYTF.

This chain links TRBV2 with TRBJ2-3. This CDR3 spans 12 amino acids. Germline loops: CDR1 SNHLY, CDR2 FYNNEI. The CDR3 sequence: CASKSDTDTQYF.

V and J are TRBV28 and TRBJ2-3. The CDR3 consists of 13 residues. The germline CDR1 and CDR2 sequences are MDHEN and SYDVKM. The CDR3: CATLEDGTDTQYF.

The gene calls are TRBV10-3 and TRBJ2-3. Germline loops: CDR1 ENHRY, CDR2 SYGVKD. This CDR3 is built from 15 residues. CDR3: CAISESLGRTDTQYF.

The V call is TRBV4-1, the J call TRBJ2-1; as DNA is missing, the TRBD2 call by TCRdb cannot be tested. CDR3 size: 16 residues. CDR1 and CDR2 (germline): MGHRA, YSYEKL. The CDR3 loop reads CASSQPLAGVKNEQFF.

The J gene is TRBJ2-3, the V gene TRBV12-3 or TRBV12-4; the D call from TCRdb, TRBD2, cannot be confirmed without DNA. This CDR3 comprises 14 residues. CDR3 amino acids: CASTPSGRAGSQYF.

The chain employs TRBV7-8 and TRBJ1-4; the TCRdb call, TRBD1, lacks DNA for checking. The germline gives CDR1 SGHVS, CDR2 FQNEAQ. CDR3 size: 15 residues. Here the CDR3 reads CASSFRTGEDEKLFF.

The chain is built from TRBV2 and TRBJ2-3; TCRdb outputs TRBD2, but without DNA this stays unchecked. The CDR3 runs to 16 residues. The germline CDR1 and CDR2 sequences are SNHLY and FYNNEI. CDR3 amino acids: CASSRTSGRFGDTQYF.

The CDR3 reads CASRDAGATYEQYF. The rearrangement joins TRBV6-5 to TRBJ2-7; the TCRdb call, TRBD2, lacks DNA for checking. Germline V gene sequence: CDR1 MNHEY, CDR2 SVGAGI. This CDR3 is 14 amino acids long.

The rearrangement links TRBV5-1 to TRBJ2-3; TCRdb names TRBD1, which stays unverified in the absence of DNA. Germline V lookup: CDR1 SGHRS, CDR2 YFSETQ. This CDR3 has 14 amino acids. The CDR3 sequence: CASSLEGAGWAQYF.

This sequence joins TRBV10-1 and TRBJ2-5; TCRdb's D call, TRBD2, is unchecked because there is no DNA. The CDR3 is 17 residues long. Germline CDR1 and CDR2: WNHNN and SYGVQD (reference sequence). This CDR3 is CASSEGTSGTGWETQYF.